This T cell receptor (beta chain) was captured in a study of post-analysis software for immune sequencing data. Study at large: Recorded disease courses covered relapsing-remitting, secondary progressive and progressive-relapsing multiple sclerosis. Some patients had no subtype annotation. Findings and limits, study-wide: The five TRBV segments detected at higher frequency in patients than in controls included TRBV5-6, TRBV5-1 and TRBV20-1. Normalized Chao1 diversity in multiple sclerosis patients fell significantly below that of controls. Co-batched samples clustered tightly together by F measure.

The CDR3 runs 15 residues. Germline CDR1 ENHRY, CDR2 SYGVKD. V lost 8 bases and J lost 4; bases outside the gene matches: 10. Details on this clonotype: As yet, its antigen is unknown.

The library was made from cDNA and included unique molecular identifiers. One entry per CDR3 protein, called by TCRdb with MiXCR from the PCR reads. This sample has roughly 730,000 distinct CDR3 sequences, with roughly 29% found just once. V is TRBV10-3 and J is TRBJ2-5; 10 bases map to TRBD2. This TCR was sampled from a girl aged 5-17 years with multiple sclerosis. The sequenced material came from blood. Here the CDR3 DNA reads TGTGCCATCGCTGGTGTAGCGGGAGGTCCAGAGACCCAGTACTTC. Protein sequence: CAIAGVAGGPETQYF.